The text below deals with one TCR beta chain. This sample was taken from a study of cytomegalovirus exposure and HLA in healthy donors. PCR was performed using 60 Vbeta and 13 Jbeta primers. Assay: immunoSEQ multiplex PCR; the TCRdb copy retains only in-frame clones and omits some. The sample lists around 120,000 clones, 55% to 75% seen once, with 1.5% to 2% in the top ten. The V end lost 0 bases, the J end lost 12 bases, and 20 bases lay between the germline ends. Germline V gene sequence: CDR1 SGHNT, CDR2 YYREEE (reference sequence). This CDR3 region has 15 residues. The V call is TRBV5-4, the J call TRBJ2-3; perhaps TRBD2 as D (6 bases). The clonotype comes from a man aged 25 to 40 in good health and CMV-seropositive. The sequenced sample consisted of PBMCs. In nucleotides, the CDR3 is TGTGCCAGCAGCTTGGGGGGAGCGGGTCGCGGTAACCAGTATTTT. Its translation is CASSLGGAGRGNQYF. The full variable domain, with the rest looked up from reference TRBV5-4 and TRBJ2-3, is ETGVTQSPTHLIKTRGQQVTLRCSSQSGHNTVSWYQQALGQGPQFIFQYYREEENGRGNFPPRFSGLQFPNYSSELNVNALELDDSALYLCASSLGGAGRGNQYFGPGTRLTVL.